This T cell receptor (beta chain) was retrieved from a study of blood T cell repertoires in COVID-19. About the research overall: Acute and convalescent COVID-19 specimens originated in the United States, Italy and Spain.

Source study methods: Estimates of nucleated cell counts were drawn from the amplification of reference gene primers. Libraries were prepared by immunoSEQ multiplex PCR; TCRdb keeps only in-frame clonotypes and omits some of them. V and J calls and clone size come straight from that table; D and trimming were deduced from the DNA. Of under 400,000 clones detected, around 89% appear once; the ten largest clones hold approximately 7%. Per the germline V gene, CDR1 is SGHTA and CDR2 is FQGNSA. Trimming took 5 bases from V and 0 from J; bases not matched to a gene: 4. The CDR3 extends over 15 amino acids.

This TCR was recovered from a man aged 18 to 30 with active or convalescent COVID-19. The J gene is TRBJ2-3, the V gene TRBV7-2, with 8 bases lining up with TRBD1. The specimen was peripheral blood. In DNA, the CDR3 is TGTGCCAGCAGCCTAGGGACAGGTAGCACAGATACGCAGTATTTT. This gives the protein CASSLGTGSTDTQYF. Supplemented by reference TRBV7-2 and TRBJ2-3, the full variable domain reads GAGVSQSPSNKVTEKGKDVELRCDPISGHTALYWYRQSLGQGLEFLIYFQGNSAPDKSGLPSDRFSAERTGGSVSTLTIQRTQQEDSAVYLCASSLGTGSTDTQYFGPGTRLTVL.